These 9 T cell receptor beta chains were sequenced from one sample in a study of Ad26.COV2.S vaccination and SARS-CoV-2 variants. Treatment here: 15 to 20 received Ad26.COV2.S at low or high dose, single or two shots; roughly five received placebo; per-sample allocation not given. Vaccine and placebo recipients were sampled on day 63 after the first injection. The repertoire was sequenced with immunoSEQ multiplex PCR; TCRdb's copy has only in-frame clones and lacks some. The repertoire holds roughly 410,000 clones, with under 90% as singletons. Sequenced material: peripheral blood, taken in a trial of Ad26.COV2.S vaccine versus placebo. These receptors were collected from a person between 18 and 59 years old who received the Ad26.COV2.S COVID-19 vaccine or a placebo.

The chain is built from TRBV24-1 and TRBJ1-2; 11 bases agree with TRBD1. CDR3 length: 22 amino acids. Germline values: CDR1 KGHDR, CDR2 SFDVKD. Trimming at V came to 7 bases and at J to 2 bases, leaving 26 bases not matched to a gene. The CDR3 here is CATRSQPGQGDTETLPNYGYTF. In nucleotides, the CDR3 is TGTGCCACCAGGTCCCAACCGGGACAGGGGGACACCGAAACCTTGCCCAACTATGGCTACACCTTC.

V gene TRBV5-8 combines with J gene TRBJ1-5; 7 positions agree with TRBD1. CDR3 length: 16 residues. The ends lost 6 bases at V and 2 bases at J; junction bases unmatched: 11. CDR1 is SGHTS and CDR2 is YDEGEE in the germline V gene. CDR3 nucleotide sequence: TGTGCCAGCACCAACGGGTGGACAGGAGGCAATCAGCCCCAGCATTTT. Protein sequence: CASTNGWTGGNQPQHF.

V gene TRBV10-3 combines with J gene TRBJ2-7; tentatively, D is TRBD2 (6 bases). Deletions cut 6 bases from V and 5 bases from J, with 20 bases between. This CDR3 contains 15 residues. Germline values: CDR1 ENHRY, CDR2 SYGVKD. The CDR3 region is CAIRDSGTPNHEQYF. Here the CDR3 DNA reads TGTGCCATCAGGGACTCCGGGACTCCGAACCACGAGCAGTACTTC.

CDR3 DNA sequence: TGTGCCATCAGTGAGGAAGACAATTACACTGAAGCTTTCTTT. Its protein product is CAISEEDNYTEAFF. The gene calls are TRBV10-3 and TRBJ1-1; no reliable D call. Looked up from germline, CDR1 is ENHRY and CDR2 is SYGVKD. Trimming pared 2 bases from V and 3 bases from J, leaving 10 bases between. The CDR3 contains 14 residues.

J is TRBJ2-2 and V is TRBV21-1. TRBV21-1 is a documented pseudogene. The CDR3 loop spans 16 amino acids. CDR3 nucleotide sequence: TGTGCCAGCACTCCTAACGCGAGAAGGTTCACCGGGGAGCTGTTTTTT. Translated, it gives CASTPNARRFTGELFF.

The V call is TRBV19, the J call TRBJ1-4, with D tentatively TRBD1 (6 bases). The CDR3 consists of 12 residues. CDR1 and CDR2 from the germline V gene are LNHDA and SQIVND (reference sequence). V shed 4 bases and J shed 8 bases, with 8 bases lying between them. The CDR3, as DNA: TGTGCCAGTAGTACCGGGACAGAAAAACTGTTTTTT. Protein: CASSTGTEKLFF.

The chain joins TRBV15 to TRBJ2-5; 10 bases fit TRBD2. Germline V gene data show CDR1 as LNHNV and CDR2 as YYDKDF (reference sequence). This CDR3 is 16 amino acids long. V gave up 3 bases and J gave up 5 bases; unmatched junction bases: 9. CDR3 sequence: CATSRVSGGADETQYF. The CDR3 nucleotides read TGTGCCACCAGCAGGGTGAGCGGGGGGGCCGATGAGACCCAGTACTTC.

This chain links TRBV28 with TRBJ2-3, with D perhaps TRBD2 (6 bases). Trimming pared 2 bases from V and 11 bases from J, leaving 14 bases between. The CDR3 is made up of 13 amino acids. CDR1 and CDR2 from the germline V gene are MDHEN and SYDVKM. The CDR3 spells CASSLGGLPEQYF. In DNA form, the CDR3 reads TGTGCCAGCAGTTTAGGGGGACTCCCGGAGCAGTATTTT.

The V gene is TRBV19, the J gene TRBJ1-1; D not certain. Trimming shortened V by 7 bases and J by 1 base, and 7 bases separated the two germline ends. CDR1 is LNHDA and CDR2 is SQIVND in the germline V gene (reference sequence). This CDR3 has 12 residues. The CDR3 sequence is CASKIGNTEAFF. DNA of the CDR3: TGTGCCAGTAAAATCGGGAACACTGAAGCTTTCTTT. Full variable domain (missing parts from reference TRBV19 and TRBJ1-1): DGGITQSPKYLFRKEGQNVTLSCEQNLNHDAMYWYRQDPGQGLRLIYYSQIVNDFQKGDIAEGYSVSREKKESFPLTVTSAQKNPTAFYLCASKIGNTEAFFGQGTRLTVV.